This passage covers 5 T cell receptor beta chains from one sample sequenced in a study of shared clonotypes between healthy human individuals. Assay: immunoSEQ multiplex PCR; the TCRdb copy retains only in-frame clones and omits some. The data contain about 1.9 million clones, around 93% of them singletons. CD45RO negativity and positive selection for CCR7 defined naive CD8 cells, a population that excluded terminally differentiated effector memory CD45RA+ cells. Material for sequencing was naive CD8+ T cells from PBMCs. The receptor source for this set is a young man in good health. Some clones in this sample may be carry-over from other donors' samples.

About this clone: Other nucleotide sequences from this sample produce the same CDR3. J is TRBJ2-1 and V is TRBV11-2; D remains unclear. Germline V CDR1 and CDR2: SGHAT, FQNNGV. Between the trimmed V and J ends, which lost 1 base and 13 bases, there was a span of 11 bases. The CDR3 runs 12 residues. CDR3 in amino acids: CASSLVGTEQFF. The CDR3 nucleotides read TGTGCCAGCAGCTTAGTGGGTACAGAACAGTTCTTC.

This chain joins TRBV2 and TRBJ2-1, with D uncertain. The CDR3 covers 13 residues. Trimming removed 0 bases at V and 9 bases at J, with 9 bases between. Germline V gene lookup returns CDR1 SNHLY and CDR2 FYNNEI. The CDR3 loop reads CASSEAQWGEQFF. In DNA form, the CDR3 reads TGTGCCAGCAGTGAAGCGCAATGGGGTGAGCAGTTCTTC.

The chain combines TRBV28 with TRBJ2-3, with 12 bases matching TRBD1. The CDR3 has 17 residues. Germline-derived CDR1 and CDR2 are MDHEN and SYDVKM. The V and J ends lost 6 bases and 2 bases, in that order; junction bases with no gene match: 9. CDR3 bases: TGTGCCAGCAGGTCACGGGACAGGGGGCCCTACACAGATACGCAGTATTTT. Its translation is CASRSRDRGPYTDTQYF. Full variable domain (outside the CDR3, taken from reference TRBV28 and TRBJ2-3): DVKVTQSSRYLVKRTGEKVFLECVQDMDHENMFWYRQDPGLGLRLIYFSYDVKMKEKGDIPEGYSVSREKKERFSLILESASTNQTSMYLCASRSRDRGPYTDTQYFGPGTRLTVL.

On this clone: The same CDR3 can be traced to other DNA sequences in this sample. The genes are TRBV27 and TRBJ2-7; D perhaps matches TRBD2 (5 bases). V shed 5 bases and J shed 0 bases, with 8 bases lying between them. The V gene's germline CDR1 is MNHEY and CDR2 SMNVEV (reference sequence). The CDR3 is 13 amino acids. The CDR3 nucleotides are TGTGCCAGCAGTCCCCGGGGCTCCTACGAGCAGTACTTC. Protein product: CASSPRGSYEQYF.

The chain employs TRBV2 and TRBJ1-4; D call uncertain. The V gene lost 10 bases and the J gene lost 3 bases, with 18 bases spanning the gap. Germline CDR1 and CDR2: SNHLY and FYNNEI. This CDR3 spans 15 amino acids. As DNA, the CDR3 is TGTGCCAACTCCATATACCGTGCGTCTAATGAAAAACTGTTTTTT. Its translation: CANSIYRASNEKLFF.